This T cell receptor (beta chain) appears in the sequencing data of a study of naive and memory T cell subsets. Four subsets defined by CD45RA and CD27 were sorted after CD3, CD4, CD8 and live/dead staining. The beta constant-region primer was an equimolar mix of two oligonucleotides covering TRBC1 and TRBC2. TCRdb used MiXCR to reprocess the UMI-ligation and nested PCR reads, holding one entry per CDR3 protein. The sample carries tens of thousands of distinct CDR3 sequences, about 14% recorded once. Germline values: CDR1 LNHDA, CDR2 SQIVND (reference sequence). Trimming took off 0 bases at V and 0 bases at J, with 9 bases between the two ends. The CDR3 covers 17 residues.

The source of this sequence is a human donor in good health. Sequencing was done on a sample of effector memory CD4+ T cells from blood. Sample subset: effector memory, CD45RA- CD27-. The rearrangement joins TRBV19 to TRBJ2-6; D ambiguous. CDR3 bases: TGTGCCAGTAGTATAGACGTGGCCTACTCTGGGGCCAACGTCCTGACTTTC. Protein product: CASSIDVAYSGANVLTF.